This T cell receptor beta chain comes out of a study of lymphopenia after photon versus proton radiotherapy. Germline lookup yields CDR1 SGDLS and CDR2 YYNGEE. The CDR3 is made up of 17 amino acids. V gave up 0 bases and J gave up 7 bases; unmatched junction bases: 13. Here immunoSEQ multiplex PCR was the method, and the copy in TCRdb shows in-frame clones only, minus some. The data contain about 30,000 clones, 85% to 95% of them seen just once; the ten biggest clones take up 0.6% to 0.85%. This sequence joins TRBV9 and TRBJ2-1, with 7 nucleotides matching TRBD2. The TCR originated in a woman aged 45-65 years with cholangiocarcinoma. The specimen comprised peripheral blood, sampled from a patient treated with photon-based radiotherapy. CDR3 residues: CASSVGVGAGYSNEQFF. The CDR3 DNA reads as TGTGCCAGCAGCGTAGGGGTAGGAGCGGGGTATTCAAATGAGCAGTTCTTC.